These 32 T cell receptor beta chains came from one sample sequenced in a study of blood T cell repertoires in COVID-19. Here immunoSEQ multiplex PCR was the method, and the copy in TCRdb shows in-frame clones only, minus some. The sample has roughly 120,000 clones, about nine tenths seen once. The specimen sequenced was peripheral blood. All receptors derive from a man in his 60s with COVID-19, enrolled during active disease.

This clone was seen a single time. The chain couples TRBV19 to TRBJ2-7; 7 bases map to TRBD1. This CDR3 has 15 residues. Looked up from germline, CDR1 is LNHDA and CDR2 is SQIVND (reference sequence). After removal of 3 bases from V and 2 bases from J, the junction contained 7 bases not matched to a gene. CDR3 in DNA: TGTGCCAGTAGTATCTATCCGGGACAGACCTACGAGCAGTACTTC. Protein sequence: CASSIYPGQTYEQYF.

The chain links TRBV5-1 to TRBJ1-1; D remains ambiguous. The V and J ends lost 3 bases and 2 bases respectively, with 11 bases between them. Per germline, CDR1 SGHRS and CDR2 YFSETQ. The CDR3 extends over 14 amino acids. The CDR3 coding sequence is TGCGCCAGCAGCTCGCAGACGGGTAACACTGAAGCTTTCTTT. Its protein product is CASSSQTGNTEAFF.

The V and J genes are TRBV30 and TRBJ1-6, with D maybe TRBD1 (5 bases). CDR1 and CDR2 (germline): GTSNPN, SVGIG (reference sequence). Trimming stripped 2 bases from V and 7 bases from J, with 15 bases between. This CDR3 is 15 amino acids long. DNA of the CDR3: TGTGCCTGGAGTACAGGCCACGACGGGAATTCACCCCTCCACTTT. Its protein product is CAWSTGHDGNSPLHF.

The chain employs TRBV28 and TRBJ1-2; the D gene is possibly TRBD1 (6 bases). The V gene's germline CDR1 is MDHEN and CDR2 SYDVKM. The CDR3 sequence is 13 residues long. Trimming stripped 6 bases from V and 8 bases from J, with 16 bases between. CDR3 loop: CASRPGHRGGYTF. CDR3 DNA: TGTGCCAGCAGACCGGGACACCGTGGGGGCTACACCTTC.

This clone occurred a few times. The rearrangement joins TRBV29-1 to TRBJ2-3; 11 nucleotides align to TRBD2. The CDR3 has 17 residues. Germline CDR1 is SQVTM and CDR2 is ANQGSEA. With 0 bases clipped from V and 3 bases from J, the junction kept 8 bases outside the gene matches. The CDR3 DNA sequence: TGCAGCGTTGAAGAGTACTCAACTAGCGGGAGTACAGATACGCAGTATTTT. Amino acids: CSVEEYSTSGSTDTQYF.

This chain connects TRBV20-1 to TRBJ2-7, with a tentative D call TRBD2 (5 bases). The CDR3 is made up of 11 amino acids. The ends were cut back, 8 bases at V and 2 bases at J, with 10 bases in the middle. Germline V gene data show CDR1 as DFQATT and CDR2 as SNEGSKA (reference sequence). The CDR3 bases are TGCAGTCCAGGACTCACCTACGAGCAGTACTTC. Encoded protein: CSPGLTYEQYF.

The CDR3: CASSILWAGYGYTF. CDR3 nucleotides: TGTGCCAGTAGTATTTTGTGGGCGGGGTATGGCTACACCTTC. This sequence joins TRBV19 and TRBJ1-2, with unresolved D. CDR1 is LNHDA, CDR2 SQIVND, per germline (reference sequence). The CDR3 totals 14 residues. The V end was cut by 3 bases, the J end by 5 bases, with 13 bases between.

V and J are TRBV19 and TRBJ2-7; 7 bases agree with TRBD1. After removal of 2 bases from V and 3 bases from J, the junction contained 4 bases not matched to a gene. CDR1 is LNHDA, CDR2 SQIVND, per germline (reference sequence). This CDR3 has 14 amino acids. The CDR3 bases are TGTGCCAGTAGTATAAGGGGACAGTACTACGAGCAGTACTTC. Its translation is CASSIRGQYYEQYF.

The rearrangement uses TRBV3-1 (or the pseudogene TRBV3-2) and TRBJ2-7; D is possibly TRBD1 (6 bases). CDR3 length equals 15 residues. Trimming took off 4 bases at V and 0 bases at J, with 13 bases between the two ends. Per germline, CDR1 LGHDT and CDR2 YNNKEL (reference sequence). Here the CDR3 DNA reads TGTGCCAGCAGCCCCCGGGGACACATCTCCTACGAGCAGTACTTC. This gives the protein CASSPRGHISYEQYF.

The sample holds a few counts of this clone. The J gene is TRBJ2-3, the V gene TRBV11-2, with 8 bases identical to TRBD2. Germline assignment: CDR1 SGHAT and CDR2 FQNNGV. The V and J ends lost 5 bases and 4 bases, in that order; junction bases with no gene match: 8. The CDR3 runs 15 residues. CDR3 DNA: TGTGCCAGCAGCCCCAGCGGGAGTGGCCCAGATACGCAGTATTTT. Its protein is CASSPSGSGPDTQYF.

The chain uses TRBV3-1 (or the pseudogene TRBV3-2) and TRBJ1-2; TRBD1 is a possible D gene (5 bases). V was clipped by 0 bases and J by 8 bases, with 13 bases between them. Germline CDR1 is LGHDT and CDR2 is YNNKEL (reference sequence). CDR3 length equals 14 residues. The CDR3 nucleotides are TGTGCCAGCAGCCAAGAGGGAACGGGACTAGGCTACACCTTC. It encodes CASSQEGTGLGYTF.

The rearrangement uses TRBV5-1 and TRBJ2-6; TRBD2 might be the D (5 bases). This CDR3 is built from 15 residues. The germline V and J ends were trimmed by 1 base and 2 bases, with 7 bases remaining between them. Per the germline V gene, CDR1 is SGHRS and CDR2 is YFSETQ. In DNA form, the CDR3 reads TGCGCCAGCAGCTTGCGGGAAACTGGGGCCAACGTCCTGACTTTC. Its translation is CASSLRETGANVLTF. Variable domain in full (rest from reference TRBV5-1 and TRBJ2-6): KAGVTQTPRYLIKTRGQQVTLSCSPISGHRSVSWYQQTPGQGLQFLFEYFSETQRNKGNFPGRFSGRQFSNSRSEMNVSTLELGDSALYLCASSLRETGANVLTFGAGSRLTVL.

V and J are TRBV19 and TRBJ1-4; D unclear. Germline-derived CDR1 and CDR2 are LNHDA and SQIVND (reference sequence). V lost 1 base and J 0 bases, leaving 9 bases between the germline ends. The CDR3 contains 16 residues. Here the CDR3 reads CASSIGLTATNEKLFF. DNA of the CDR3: TGTGCCAGTAGTATAGGGTTAACAGCAACTAATGAAAAACTGTTTTTT.

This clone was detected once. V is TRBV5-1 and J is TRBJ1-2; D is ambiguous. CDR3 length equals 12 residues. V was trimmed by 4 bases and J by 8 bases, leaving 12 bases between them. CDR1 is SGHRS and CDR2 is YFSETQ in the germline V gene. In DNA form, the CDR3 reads TGCGCCAGCAGCGTCTATAGCGAAGGCTACACCTTC. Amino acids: CASSVYSEGYTF.

CDR3: CASSLENRAQETQYF. CDR3 bases: TGTGCCAGCAGCTTAGAAAACAGGGCCCAAGAGACCCAGTACTTC. The chain is built from TRBV7-8 and TRBJ2-5, with D possibly TRBD1 on 6 matching bases. This CDR3 contains 15 residues. Deletions cut 1 base from V and 1 base from J, with 10 bases between. Germline CDR1 and CDR2: SGHVS and FQNEAQ.

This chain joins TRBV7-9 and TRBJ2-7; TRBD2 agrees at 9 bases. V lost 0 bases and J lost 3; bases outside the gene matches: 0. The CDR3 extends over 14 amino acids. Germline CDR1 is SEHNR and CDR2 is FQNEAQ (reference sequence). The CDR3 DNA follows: TGTGCCAGCAGCTTAGCTAGCGGGAGCTACGAGCAGTACTTC. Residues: CASSLASGSYEQYF. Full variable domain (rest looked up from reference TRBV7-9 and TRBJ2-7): DTGVSQNPRHKITKRGQNVTFRCDPISEHNRLYWYRQTLGQGPEFLTYFQNEAQLEKSRLLSDRFSAERPKGSFSTLEIQRTEQGDSAMYLCASSLASGSYEQYFGPGTRLTVT.

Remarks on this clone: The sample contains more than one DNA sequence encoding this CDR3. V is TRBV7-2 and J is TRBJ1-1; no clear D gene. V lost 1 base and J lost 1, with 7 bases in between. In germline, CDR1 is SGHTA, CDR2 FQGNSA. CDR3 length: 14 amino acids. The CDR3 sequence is CASSLVGGNTEAFF. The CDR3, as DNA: TGTGCCAGCAGCTTAGTCGGAGGGAACACTGAAGCTTTCTTT.

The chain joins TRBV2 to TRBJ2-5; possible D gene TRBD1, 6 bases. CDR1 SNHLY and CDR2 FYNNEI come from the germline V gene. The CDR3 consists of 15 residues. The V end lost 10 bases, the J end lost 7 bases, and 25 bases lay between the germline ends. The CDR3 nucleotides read TGTGCCACAGACCGAACCGAGGACAGTCCATCGACCCAGTACTTC. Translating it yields CATDRTEDSPSTQYF.

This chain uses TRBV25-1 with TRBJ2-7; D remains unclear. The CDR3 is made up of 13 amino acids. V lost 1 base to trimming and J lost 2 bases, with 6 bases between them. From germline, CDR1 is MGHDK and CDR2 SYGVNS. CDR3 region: CASSESGPYEQYF. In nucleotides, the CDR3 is TGTGCCAGCAGTGAATCGGGTCCCTACGAGCAGTACTTC.

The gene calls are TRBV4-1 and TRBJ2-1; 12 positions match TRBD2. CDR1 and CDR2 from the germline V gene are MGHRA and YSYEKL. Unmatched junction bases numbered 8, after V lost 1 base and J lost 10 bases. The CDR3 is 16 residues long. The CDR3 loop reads CASSQGRLAGVGEQFF. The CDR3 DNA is TGCGCCAGCAGCCAAGGGCGACTAGCGGGAGTTGGGGAGCAGTTCTTC.

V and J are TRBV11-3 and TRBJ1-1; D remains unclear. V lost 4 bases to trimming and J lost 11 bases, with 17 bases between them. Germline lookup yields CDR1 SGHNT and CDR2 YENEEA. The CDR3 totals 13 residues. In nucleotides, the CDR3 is TGTGCCAGCAGCTCGATCACAGCTACAAGGGCTTTCTTT. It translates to CASSSITATRAFF.

This chain's CDR3 is CASSPDSPEDTQYF. CDR3 DNA: TGTGCCAGCAGCCCCGACAGTCCTGAAGATACGCAGTATTTT. This rearrangement joins TRBV7-7 to TRBJ2-3, with a possible D match to TRBD1 (5 bases). The CDR3 is 14 residues long. The V end lost 5 bases, the J end lost 5 bases, and 14 bases lay between the germline ends. Germline V gene lookup returns CDR1 SSHAT and CDR2 FNYEAQ (reference sequence).

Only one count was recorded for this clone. The CDR3 reads CASFRLAGEVGELFF. The CDR3, as DNA: TGCGCCAGCTTCCGACTAGCGGGAGAGGTCGGGGAGCTGTTTTTT. The chain links TRBV5-1 to TRBJ2-2; 12 positions match TRBD2. V lost 7 bases, J lost 7 bases, and 8 bases stayed unmatched. The CDR3 sequence is 15 residues long. Looked up from germline, CDR1 is SGHRS and CDR2 is YFSETQ.

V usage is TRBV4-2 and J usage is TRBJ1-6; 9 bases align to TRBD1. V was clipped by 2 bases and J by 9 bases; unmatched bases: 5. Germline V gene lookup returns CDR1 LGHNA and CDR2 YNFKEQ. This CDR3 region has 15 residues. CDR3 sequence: CASSQSGTGFSPLHF. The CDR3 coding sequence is TGTGCCAGCAGCCAATCCGGGACAGGGTTTTCACCCCTCCACTTT.

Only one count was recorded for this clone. The CDR3 nucleotides are TGTGCCAGCAGTCCAGGGGGCTACGGGAACACTGAAGCTTTCTTT. As protein: CASSPGGYGNTEAFF. V and J are TRBV6-5 and TRBJ1-1; TRBD1 matches at 8 bases. CDR3 length: 15 residues. Germline V gene sequence: CDR1 MNHEY, CDR2 SVGAGI. The V gene end was trimmed by 5 bases and the J gene end by 1 base; junction bases not matched to a gene: 6.

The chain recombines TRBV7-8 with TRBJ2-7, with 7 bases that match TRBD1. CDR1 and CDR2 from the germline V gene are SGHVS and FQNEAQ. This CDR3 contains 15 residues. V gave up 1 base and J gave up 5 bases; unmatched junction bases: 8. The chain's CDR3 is CASSLDRDRVDEQYF. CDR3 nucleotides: TGTGCCAGCAGCTTAGATCGAGACAGGGTGGACGAGCAGTACTTC.

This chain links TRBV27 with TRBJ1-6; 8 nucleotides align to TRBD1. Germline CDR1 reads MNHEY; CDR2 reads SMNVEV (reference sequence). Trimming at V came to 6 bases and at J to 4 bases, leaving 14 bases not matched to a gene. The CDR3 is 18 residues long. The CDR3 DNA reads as TGTGCCAGCAGGCATCTGGGCTCAGGGGGCATTTATAATTCACCCCTCCACTTT. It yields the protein CASRHLGSGGIYNSPLHF.

CDR3 residues: CASSVRTSGSGEQFF. The CDR3 nucleotides read TGTGCCAGCAGCGTACGGACTAGCGGGAGTGGTGAGCAGTTCTTC. This sequence joins TRBV9 and TRBJ2-1; TRBD2 matches 13 bases. Germline CDR1 and CDR2: SGDLS and YYNGEE. CDR3 size: 15 residues. After removal of 1 base from V and 9 bases from J, the junction contained 4 bases not matched to a gene.

In DNA form, the CDR3 reads TGTGCCAGCTCACCAGCTAACCTGAACACTGAAGCTTTCTTT. This gives the protein CASSPANLNTEAFF. The genes are TRBV18 and TRBJ1-1; D gene uncertain. The germline V gene encodes CDR1 KGHSH and CDR2 LQKENI. The CDR3 has 14 residues. V lost 2 bases to trimming and J lost 0 bases, with 7 bases between them.

CDR3 region: CASSLRQVKCEKLFF. The CDR3 DNA sequence: TGTGCCAGCAGCTTAAGACAGGTAAAGTGTGAAAAACTGTTTTTT. The chain carries TRBV11-3 and TRBJ1-4, with a tentative D call TRBD1 (6 bases). There are 15 residues in the CDR3. Germline V gene lookup returns CDR1 SGHNT and CDR2 YENEEA. The ends were cut back, 2 bases at V and 7 bases at J, with 14 bases in the middle.

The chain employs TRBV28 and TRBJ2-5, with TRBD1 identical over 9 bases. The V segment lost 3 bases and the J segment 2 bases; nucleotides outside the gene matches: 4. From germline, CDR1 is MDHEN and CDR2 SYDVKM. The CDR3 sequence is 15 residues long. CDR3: CASSFPDRGQETQYF. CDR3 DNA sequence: TGTGCCAGCAGTTTCCCGGACAGGGGTCAAGAGACCCAGTACTTC.

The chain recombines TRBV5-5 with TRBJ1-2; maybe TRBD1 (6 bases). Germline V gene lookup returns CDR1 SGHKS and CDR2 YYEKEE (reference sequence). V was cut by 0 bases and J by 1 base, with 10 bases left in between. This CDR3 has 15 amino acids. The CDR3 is CASSLGTDLNYGYTF. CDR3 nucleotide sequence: TGTGCCAGCAGCTTGGGGACAGACCTTAACTATGGCTACACCTTC.